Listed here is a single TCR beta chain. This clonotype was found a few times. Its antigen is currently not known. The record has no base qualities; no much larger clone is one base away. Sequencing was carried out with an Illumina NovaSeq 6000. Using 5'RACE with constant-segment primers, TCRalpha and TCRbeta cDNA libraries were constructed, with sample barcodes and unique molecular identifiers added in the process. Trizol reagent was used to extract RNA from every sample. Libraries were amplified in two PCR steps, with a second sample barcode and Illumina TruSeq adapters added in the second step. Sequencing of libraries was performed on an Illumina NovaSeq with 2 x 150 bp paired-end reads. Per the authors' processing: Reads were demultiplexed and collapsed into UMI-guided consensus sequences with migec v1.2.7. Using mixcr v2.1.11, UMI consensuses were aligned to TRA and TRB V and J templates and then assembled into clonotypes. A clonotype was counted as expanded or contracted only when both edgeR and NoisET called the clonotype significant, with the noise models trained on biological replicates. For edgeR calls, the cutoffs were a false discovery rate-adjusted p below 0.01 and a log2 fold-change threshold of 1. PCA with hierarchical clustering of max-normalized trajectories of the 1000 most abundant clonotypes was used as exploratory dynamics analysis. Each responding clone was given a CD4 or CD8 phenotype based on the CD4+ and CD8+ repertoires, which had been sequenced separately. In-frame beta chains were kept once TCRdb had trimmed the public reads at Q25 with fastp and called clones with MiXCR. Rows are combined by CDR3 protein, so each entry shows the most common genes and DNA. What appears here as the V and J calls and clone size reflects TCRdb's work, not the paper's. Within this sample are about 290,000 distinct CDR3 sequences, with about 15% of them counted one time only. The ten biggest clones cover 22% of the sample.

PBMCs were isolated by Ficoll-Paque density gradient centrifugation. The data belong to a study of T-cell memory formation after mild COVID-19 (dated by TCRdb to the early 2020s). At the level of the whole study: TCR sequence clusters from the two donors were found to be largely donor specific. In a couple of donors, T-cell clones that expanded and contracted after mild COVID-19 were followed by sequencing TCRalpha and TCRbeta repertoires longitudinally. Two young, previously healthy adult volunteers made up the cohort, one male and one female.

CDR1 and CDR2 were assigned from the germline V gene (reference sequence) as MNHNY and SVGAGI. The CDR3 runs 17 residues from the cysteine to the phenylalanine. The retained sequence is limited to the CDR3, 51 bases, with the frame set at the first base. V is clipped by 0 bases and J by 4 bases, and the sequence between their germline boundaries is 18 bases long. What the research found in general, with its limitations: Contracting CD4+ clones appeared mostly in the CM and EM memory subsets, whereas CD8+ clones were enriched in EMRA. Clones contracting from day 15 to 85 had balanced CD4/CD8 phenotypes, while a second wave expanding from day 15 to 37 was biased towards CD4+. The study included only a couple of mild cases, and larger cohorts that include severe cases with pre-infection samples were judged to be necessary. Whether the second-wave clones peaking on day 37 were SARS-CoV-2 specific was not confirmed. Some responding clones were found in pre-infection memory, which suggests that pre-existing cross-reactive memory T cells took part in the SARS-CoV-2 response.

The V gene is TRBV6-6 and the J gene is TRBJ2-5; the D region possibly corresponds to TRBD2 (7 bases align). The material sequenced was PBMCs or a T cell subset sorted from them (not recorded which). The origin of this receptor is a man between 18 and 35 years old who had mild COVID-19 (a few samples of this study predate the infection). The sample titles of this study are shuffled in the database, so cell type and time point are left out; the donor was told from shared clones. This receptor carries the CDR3 CASSYSPAGGPRETQYF. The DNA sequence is TGTGCCAGCAGTTACTCGCCAGCCGGGGGGCCGCGAGAGACCCAGTACTTC.